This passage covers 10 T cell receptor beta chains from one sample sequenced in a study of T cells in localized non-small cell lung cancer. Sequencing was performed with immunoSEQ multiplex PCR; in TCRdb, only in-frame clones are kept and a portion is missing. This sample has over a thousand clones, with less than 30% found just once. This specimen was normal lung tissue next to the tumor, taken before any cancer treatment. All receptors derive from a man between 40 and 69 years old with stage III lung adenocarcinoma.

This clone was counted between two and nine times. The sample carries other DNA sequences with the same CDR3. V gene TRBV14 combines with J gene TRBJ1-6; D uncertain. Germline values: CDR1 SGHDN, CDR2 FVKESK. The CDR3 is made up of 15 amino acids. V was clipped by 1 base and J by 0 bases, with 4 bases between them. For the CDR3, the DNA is TGTGCCAGCAGCCAAGGGGGCTCCTATAATTCACCCCTCCACTTT. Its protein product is CASSQGGSYNSPLHF.

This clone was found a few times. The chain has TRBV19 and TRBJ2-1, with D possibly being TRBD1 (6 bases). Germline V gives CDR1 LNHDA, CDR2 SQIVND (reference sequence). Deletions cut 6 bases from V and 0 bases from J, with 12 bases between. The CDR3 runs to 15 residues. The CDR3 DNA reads TGTGCCAGTAGAGGGGGTTTTAGCTCCTACAATGAGCAGTTCTTC. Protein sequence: CASRGGFSSYNEQFF.

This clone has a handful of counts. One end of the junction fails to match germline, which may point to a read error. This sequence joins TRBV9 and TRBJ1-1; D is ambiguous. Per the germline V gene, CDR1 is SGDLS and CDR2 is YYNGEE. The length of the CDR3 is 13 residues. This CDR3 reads CASRVDGNTEAFF. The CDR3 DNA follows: TGTGCCAGCAGGGTAGACGGGAACACTGAAGCTTTCTTT.

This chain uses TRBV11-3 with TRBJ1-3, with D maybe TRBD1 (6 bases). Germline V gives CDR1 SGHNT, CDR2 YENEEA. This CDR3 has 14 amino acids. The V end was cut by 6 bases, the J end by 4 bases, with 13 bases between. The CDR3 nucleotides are TGTGCCAGCAGACCCCGGACAGCAGGAAACACCATATATTTT. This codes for CASRPRTAGNTIYF. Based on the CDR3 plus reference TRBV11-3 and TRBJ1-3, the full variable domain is EAGVVQSPRYKIIEKKQPVAFWCNPISGHNTLYWYLQNLGQGPELLIRYENEEAVDDSQLPKDRFSAERLKGVDSTLKIQPAELGDSAVYLCASRPRTAGNTIYFGEGSWLTVV.

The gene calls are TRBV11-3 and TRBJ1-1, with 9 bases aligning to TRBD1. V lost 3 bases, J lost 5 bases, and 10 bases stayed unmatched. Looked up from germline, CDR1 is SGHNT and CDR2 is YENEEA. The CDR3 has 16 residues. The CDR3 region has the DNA TGTGCCAGCAGCTTGATATCCGGGACAGGGCGGACTGAAGCTTTCTTT. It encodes CASSLISGTGRTEAFF.

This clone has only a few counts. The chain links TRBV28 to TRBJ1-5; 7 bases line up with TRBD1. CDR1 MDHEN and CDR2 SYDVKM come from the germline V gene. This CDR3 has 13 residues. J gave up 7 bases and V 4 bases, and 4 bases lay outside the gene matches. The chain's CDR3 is CASSYRGGQPQHF. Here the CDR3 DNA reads TGTGCCAGCAGTTACAGGGGAGGGCAGCCCCAGCATTTT.

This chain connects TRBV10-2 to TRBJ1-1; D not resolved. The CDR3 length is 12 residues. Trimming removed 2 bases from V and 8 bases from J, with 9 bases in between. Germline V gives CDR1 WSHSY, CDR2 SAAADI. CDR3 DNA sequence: TGCGCCAGCAGTGAGACCTACCGAGAAGCTTTCTTT. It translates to CASSETYREAFF.

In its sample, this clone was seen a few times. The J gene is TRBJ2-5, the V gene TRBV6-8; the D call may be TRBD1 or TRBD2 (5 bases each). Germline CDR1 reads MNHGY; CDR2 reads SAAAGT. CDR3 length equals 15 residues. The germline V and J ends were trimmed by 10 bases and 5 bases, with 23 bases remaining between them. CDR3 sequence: CATTPGVRGGETQYF. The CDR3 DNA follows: TGTGCCACCACCCCCGGGGTACGGGGCGGGGAGACCCAGTACTTC.

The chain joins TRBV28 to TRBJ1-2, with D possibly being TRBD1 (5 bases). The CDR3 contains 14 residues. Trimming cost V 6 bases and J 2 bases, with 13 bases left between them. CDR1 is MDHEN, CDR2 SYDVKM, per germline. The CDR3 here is CASSQTGGNYGYTF. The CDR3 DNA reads TGTGCCAGCAGCCAGACCGGGGGGAACTATGGCTACACCTTC.

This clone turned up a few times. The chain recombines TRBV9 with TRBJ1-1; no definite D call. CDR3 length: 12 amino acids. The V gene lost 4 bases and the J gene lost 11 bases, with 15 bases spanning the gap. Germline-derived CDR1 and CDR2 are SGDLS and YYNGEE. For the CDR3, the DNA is TGTGCCAGCAGCATCGGGCCCGCGGGGGCTTTCTTT. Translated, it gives CASSIGPAGAFF.